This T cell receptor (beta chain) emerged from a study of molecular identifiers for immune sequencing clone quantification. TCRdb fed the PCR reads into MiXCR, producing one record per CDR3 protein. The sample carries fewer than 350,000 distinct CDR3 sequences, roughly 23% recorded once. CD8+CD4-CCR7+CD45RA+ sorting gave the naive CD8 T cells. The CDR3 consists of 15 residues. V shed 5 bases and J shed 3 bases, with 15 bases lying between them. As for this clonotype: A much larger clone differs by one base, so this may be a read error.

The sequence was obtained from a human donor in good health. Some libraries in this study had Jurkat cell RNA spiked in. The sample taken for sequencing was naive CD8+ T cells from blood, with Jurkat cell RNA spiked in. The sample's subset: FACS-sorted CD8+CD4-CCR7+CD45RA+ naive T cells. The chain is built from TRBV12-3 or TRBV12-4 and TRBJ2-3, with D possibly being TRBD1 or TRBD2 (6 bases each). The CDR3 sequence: CASSEEGGVTDTQYF. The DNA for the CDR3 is TGTGCCAGCAGTGAAGAGGGGGGAGTAACAGATACGCAGTATTTT.